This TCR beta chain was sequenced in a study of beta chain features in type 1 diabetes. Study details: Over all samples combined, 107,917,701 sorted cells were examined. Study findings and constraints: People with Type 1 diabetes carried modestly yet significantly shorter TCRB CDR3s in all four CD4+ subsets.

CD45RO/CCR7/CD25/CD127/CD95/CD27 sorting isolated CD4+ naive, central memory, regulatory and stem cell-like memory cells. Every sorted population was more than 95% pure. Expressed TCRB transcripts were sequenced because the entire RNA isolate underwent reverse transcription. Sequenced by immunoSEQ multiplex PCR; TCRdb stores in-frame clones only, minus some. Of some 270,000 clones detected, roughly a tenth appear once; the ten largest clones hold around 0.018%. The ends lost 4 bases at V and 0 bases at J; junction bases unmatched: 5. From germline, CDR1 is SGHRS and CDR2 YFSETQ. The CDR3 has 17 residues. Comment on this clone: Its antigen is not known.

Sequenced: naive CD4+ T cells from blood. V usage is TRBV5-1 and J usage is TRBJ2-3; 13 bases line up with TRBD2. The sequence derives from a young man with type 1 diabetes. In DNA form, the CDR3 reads TGCGCCAGCAGCCTCCCGGGACTAGCGGGGAGCACAGATACGCAGTATTTT. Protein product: CASSLPGLAGSTDTQYF. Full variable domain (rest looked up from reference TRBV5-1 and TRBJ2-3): KAGVTQTPRYLIKTRGQQVTLSCSPISGHRSVSWYQQTPGQGLQFLFEYFSETQRNKGNFPGRFSGRQFSNSRSEMNVSTLELGDSALYLCASSLPGLAGSTDTQYFGPGTRLTVL.